This T cell receptor (beta chain) was identified during a study of T cell responses to AZD1222 COVID-19 vaccine. Study information: It was second doses at about 4 or about 12 weeks that were pooled.

Data came from immunoSEQ multiplex PCR; TCRdb stores just in-frame clones and leaves some out. Altogether 150,000 to 200,000 clones are present, 93% being singletons, with the ten largest covering about 1%. Study findings and constraints: A rise in Spike-specific TCR breadth and depth followed two AZD1222 doses. Donors skewed white British and female; clonal diversity was possibly underestimated.

This CDR3 region has 15 residues. Germline CDR1 reads SGHAT; CDR2 reads FQDESV (reference sequence). J was trimmed by 5 bases and V by 5 bases; bases with no gene match: 11. Concerning this clone: Its antigen is not identified.

This chain links TRBV11-1 with TRBJ1-2; TRBD1 matches 7 bases. Sequences were derived from peripheral blood, sampled on day 0 of AZD1222 vaccination. The TCR comes from an adult in good health. CDR3 DNA sequence: TGTGCCAGCAGCCCTGCCCGGGGACAGCGGTATGGCTACACCTTC. Translation gives CASSPARGQRYGYTF.